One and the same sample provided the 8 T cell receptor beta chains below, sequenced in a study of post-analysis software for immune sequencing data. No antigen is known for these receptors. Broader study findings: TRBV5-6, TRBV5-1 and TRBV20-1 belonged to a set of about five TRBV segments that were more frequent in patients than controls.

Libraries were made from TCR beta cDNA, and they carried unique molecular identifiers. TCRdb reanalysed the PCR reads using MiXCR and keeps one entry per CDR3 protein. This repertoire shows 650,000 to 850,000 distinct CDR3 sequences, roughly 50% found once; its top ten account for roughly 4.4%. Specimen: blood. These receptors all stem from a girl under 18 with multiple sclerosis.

CDR3 protein: CASSAVGGNYGYTF. The CDR3 DNA follows: TGTGCCAGCAGCGCCGTGGGGGGGAACTATGGCTACACCTTC. This chain links TRBV3-1 with TRBJ1-2, with D possibly TRBD1 on 5 matching bases. Germline V gives CDR1 LGHDT, CDR2 YNNKEL (reference sequence). Trimming pared 5 bases from V and 2 bases from J, leaving 12 bases between. The CDR3 has 14 amino acids.

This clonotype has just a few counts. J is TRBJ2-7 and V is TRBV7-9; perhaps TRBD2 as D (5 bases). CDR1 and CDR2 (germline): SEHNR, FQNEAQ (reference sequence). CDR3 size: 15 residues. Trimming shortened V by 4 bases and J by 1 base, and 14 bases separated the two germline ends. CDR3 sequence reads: CASSSPGKVSYEQYF. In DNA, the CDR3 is TGTGCCAGCAGCTCCCCGGGGAAGGTTTCCTACGAGCAGTACTTC.

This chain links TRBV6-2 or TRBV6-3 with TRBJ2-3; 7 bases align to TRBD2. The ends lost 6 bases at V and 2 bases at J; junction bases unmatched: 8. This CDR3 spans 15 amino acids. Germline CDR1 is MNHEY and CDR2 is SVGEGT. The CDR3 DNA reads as TGTGCCAGCAGAGAATGGACTAGGTACACAGATACGCAGTATTTT. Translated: CASREWTRYTDTQYF.

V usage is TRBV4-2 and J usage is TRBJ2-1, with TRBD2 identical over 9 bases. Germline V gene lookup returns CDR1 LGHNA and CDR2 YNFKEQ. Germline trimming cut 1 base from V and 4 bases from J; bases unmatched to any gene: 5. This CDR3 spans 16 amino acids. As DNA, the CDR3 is TGTGCCAGCAGCCAAGGGGCGGGAGGGCTTTACAATGAGCAGTTCTTC. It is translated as CASSQGAGGLYNEQFF.

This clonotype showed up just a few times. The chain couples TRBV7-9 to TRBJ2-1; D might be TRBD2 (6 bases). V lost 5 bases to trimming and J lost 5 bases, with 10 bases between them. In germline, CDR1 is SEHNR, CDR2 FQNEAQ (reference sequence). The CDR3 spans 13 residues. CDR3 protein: CASSPGTHNEQFF. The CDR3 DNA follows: TGTGCCAGCAGCCCAGGGACTCACAATGAGCAGTTCTTC.

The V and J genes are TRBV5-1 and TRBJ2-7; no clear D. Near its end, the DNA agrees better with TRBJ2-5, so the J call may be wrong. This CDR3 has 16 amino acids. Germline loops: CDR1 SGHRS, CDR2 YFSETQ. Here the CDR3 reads CASSLAVETVLGTQYF. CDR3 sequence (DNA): TGCGCCAGCAGCTTGGCCGTGGAAACAGTACTTGGGACCCAGTACTTC.

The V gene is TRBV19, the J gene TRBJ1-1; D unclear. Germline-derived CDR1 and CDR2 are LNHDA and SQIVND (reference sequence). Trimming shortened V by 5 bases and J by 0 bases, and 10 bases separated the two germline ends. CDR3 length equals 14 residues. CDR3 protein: CASSPLVMNTEAFF. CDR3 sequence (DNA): TGTGCCAGTAGTCCCCTCGTCATGAACACTGAAGCTTTCTTT.

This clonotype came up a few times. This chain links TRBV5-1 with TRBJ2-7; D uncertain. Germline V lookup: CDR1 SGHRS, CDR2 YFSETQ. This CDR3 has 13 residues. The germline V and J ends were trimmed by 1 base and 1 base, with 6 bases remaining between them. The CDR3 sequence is CASSLPRSYEQYF. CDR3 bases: TGCGCCAGCAGCTTGCCAAGATCCTACGAGCAGTACTTC.